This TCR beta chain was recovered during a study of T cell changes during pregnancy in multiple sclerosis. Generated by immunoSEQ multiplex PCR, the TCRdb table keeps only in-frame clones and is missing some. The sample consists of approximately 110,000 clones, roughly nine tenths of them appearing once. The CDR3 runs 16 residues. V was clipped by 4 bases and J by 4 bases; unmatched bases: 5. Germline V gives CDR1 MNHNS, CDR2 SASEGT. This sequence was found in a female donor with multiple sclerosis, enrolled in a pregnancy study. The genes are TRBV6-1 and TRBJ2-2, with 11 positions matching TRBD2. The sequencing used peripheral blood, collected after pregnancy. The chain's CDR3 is CASSGTSGGVTGELFF. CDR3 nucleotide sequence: TGTGCCAGCAGTGGAACTAGCGGGGGAGTCACCGGGGAGCTGTTTTTT.